The T cell receptor beta chain described here comes from a study of CD8+ T cells in alopecia areata listed by TCRdb under 2018. With respect to the entire study: The treated patients, all with moderate-to-severe alopecia areata, were enrolled in an open-label pilot trial of oral tofacitinib given at 5 to 10 mg twice daily. Patients received tofacitinib for 6 to 18 months and were then followed off drug for 6 months to check for delayed response and recurrence. The SALT score, which quantifies the percentage of affected scalp surface area, was used to measure disease severity in treated patients. To study T cell clonal expansion in alopecia areata, the researchers applied high-throughput TCRbeta sequencing to both the C3H/HeJ mouse model and human patients. In humans, TCRbeta sequencing was performed on scalp tissue and on sorted CD4+ and CD8+ peripheral blood T cells from healthy controls and from patients with patchy or totalis/universalis alopecia areata. Patients on tofacitinib were biopsied at baseline and after 4 and 24 weeks of treatment, and several of the patients also had a later scalp biopsy. Scalp clonality was compared among normal scalp (n=4), patchy alopecia areata scalp (n=8), and alopecia totalis/universalis scalp (n=8). RNA came from the PAXgene miRNA kit for fixed scalp, the miRNeasy kit for PBMCs, and the RNeasy kit for mouse skin. Amplification of TCRbeta CDR3 regions was done by immunoSEQ multiplex PCR using 35 Vbeta forward primers and 13 Jbeta reverse primers. General conclusions and limits of the study: Scalp TCR repertoire analysis is complicated because resident alphabeta T cells in normal human skin are also sequenced, whereas mouse skin is dominated by gammadelta T cells. Tofacitinib significantly decreased scalp clonality and the number of expanded CD8+ clones among the top 100 scalp clones. Higher clonality and more expanded CD8+ clones were observed in lesional scalp than in normal scalp, particularly in alopecia totalis/universalis, a finding suggestive of antigenic drive. TCR sequences shared between patients were less clear than in mice, possibly partly because of HLA diversity in the patient population. During tofacitinib treatment, many expanded lesional clones remained in scalp and blood, and this persistence may partly explain relapse after treatment is stopped. Because the treated cohort was small and had just a single nonresponder, larger studies are needed to establish links between baseline CD8+ expansion and response.

The label giving this sample's treatment or condition can be read as: oral pan-JAK inhibitor, 5-10 mg twice daily. Peripheral blood and lesional scalp punch biopsies were obtained from patients with alopecia areata. PBMCs were isolated by density centrifugation and stained for CD3, CD4 and CD8, and CD4+ and CD8+ T cells were sorted on a FACSAria. Compared with germline, V lacks 4 bases and J lacks 3 bases; bases without a gene match: 5. The germline V gene encodes CDR1 LGHNA and CDR2 YNFKEQ. Including cysteine and phenylalanine, the CDR3 has 14 amino acids. Just the 42-base CDR3 DNA is kept, in frame starting at base 1. Receptors were amplified or captured by the immunoSEQ multiplex PCR assay. RNA was extracted from all samples and reverse transcribed into cDNA as template for TCR sequencing. SuperScript III was used to make first-strand cDNA, primed with a 2:1 mix of oligo-dT and random hexamers. A synthetic immune receptor repertoire was used to gauge amplification bias, and whatever bias remained was removed computationally. The authors processed their data as follows. After raw reads were preprocessed to remove errors, the CDR3 was defined following IMGT conventions as running from the conserved cysteine to phenylalanine. Clonality was calculated as 1 minus Shannon entropy normalized by log2 of the number of productive unique TCRs. Whether each scalp clone was CD4 or CD8 was inferred by checking scalp TCRbeta sequences against the CD4 and CD8 repertoires from sorted blood. The table was pulled from immuneACCESS by TCRdb, which kept in-frame rearrangements only. Such tables lose some clones; where checked, under half of the loss comes from unresolved V genes, and the rest has no known cause. V and J calls and clone size are those listed in that table; D and trimming were worked out from the DNA. For this sample the table gives about 200,000 clones, of which around 64% were detected only once. The leading ten clones occupy 1.3% of the sample.

Notes on this clone: The specificity of this receptor is unknown. There are no base qualities to consult, and no much larger clone falls within one base.

The TCR sequence derives from a human donor with alopecia areata. Here the chain combines TRBV4-2 and TRBJ2-7, and 8 bases in between align with TRBD1. Sequencing used CD4+ T cells sorted from blood, obtained around week 49, from a patient treated with tofacitinib. The nucleotide sequence reads as follows: TGTGCCAGCAGCCCCGGGACAGGATTCTACGAGCAGTACTTC. Translated, it reads CASSPGTGFYEQYF.